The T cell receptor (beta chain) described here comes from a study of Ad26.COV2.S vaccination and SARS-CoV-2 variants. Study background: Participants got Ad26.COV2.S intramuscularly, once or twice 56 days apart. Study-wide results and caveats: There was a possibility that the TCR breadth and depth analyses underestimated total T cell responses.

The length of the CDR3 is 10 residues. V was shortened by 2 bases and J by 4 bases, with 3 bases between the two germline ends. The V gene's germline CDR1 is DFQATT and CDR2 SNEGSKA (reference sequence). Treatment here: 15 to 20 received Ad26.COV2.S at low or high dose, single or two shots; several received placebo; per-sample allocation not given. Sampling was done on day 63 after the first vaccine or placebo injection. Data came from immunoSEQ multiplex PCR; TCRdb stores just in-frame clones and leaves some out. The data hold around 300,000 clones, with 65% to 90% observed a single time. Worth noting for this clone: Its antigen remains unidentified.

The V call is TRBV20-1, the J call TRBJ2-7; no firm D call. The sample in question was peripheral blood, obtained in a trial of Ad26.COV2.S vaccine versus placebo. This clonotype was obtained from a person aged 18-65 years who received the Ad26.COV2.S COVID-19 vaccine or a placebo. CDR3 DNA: TGCAGTGCTAGAAAATACGAGCAGTACTTC. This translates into CSARKYEQYF.